These T cell receptor beta chains were read from a single sample in a study of metastatic and nonmetastatic thyroid tumors. MiXCR was used by TCRdb to re-call the PCR reads. The sample shows some 17,000 clones, less than 25% of them seen only once. Sequencing was done on a sample of adjacent normal tissue. Receptor source: a female donor with papillary thyroid cancer or a benign thyroid nodule (not recorded which). Some clones in this sample may be carry-over from other donors' samples. Each CDR3 is given with its conserved first and last residue. The order of the fields is V gene, D gene, clone size, J gene, CDR3 DNA, CDR3 protein. The D gene is left open where the match is weak. Size values are once, few and many counts, or a class for expanded clones, and some rows have none.

v_gene: TRBV30; d_gene: .; abundance: many; j_gene: TRBJ1-1; CDR3nt: TGTGCCTCCACCGAGGGGGGGGCTGGTACTGAAGCTTTCTTT; CDR3aa: CASTEGGAGTEAFF
v_gene: TRBV9; d_gene: TRBD2; abundance: many; j_gene: TRBJ2-3; CDR3nt: TGTGCCAGCAGTGCAAGCGGGAGGGGCACAGATACGCAGTATTTT; CDR3aa: CASSASGRGTDTQYF
v_gene: TRBV7-3; d_gene: TRBD2; abundance: many; j_gene: TRBJ2-3; CDR3nt: TGTGCCAGCAGCTTAACGGTTGGTAGCGGGAGAACAGATACGCAGTATTTT; CDR3aa: CASSLTVGSGRTDTQYF
v_gene: TRBV28; d_gene: .; abundance: few; j_gene: TRBJ1-6; CDR3nt: TGTGCCAGCAGCGAAAAGACAGGTGGAGGCTCACCCCTCCACTTT; CDR3aa: CASSEKTGGGSPLHF
v_gene: TRBV12-3/TRBV12-4; d_gene: TRBD2; abundance: few; j_gene: TRBJ2-1; CDR3nt: TGTGCCAGCAGTTTACGCCCTAGCGGGAGAGATGAGCAGTTCTTC; CDR3aa: CASSLRPSGRDEQFF
v_gene: TRBV28; d_gene: TRBD1; abundance: .; j_gene: TRBJ1-1; CDR3nt: TGTGCCAGCAGCCCAGGGGGCGCGGTTCGGAACACTGAAGCTTTCTTT; CDR3aa: CASSPGGAVRNTEAFF
v_gene: TRBV4-2; d_gene: .; abundance: many; j_gene: TRBJ1-2; CDR3nt: TGTGCCAGCAGCCAAGAACGGGGCTCGTCTTCCTATGGCTACACCTTC; CDR3aa: CASSQERGSSSYGYTF
v_gene: TRBV19; d_gene: .; abundance: few; j_gene: TRBJ1-2; CDR3nt: TGTGCCAGTAAGACAATTCCGACAGGTTACTATGGCTACACCTTC; CDR3aa: CASKTIPTGYYGYTF
v_gene: TRBV6-2/TRBV6-3; d_gene: .; abundance: .; j_gene: TRBJ2-2; CDR3nt: TGTGCCAGCAGTTACGCTACGGTGAACACCGGGGAGCTGTTTTTT; CDR3aa: CASSYATVNTGELFF
v_gene: TRBV30; d_gene: .; abundance: .; j_gene: TRBJ2-7; CDR3nt: TGTGCCTGGAGTGTAGGGGAGGACTCCTCCTACGAGCAGTACTTC; CDR3aa: CAWSVGEDSSYEQYF
v_gene: TRBV20-1; d_gene: TRBD2; abundance: .; j_gene: TRBJ2-1; CDR3nt: TGCAGTGCTAGAGATGGAACTAGCGGAGCCCATGAGCAGTTCTTC; CDR3aa: CSARDGTSGAHEQFF
v_gene: TRBV12-3/TRBV12-4; d_gene: .; abundance: few; j_gene: TRBJ1-2; CDR3nt: TGTGCCAGCGAGCGGGGTAGCCAGGACTATGGCTACACCTTC; CDR3aa: CASERGSQDYGYTF
v_gene: TRBV20-1; d_gene: .; abundance: medium-sized; j_gene: TRBJ1-5; CDR3nt: TGCAGTGCTACCAGGGGCGGCAATCAGCCCCAGCATTTT; CDR3aa: CSATRGGNQPQHF
v_gene: TRBV20-1; d_gene: .; abundance: medium-sized; j_gene: TRBJ2-7; CDR3nt: TGCAGTGCTAGCGGCGAGGGGGTCGAGCAGTACTTC; CDR3aa: CSASGEGVEQYF
v_gene: TRBV29-1; d_gene: .; abundance: .; j_gene: TRBJ1-1; CDR3nt: TGCAGCGTTGCCACTTCGGGAATGAACACTGAAGCTTTCTTT; CDR3aa: CSVATSGMNTEAFF
v_gene: TRBV28; d_gene: TRBD1; abundance: few; j_gene: TRBJ2-7; CDR3nt: TGTGCCAGCAGTTTACCCGGACAGGGGGCTTCCTCCTACGAGCAGTACTTC; CDR3aa: CASSLPGQGASSYEQYF
v_gene: TRBV19; d_gene: .; abundance: once; j_gene: TRBJ1-1; CDR3nt: TGTGCCAGTAGAATAGGTGATGAAGCTTGCTTT; CDR3aa: CASRIGDEACF
v_gene: TRBV28; d_gene: .; abundance: medium-sized; j_gene: TRBJ1-1; CDR3nt: TGTGCCAGCAGTTTGGCAGCCATGAACACTGAAGCTTTCTTT; CDR3aa: CASSLAAMNTEAFF
v_gene: TRBV6-1; d_gene: TRBD1; abundance: medium-sized; j_gene: TRBJ2-3; CDR3nt: TGTGCCAGCAGGGCCAGGGGGTTTCTCACAGATACGCAGTATTTT; CDR3aa: CASRARGFLTDTQYF
v_gene: TRBV6-1; d_gene: TRBD2; abundance: .; j_gene: TRBJ2-3; CDR3nt: TGTGCCAGCAGTGAAGCTAGCGGGAGTGCAGATACGCAGTATTTT; CDR3aa: CASSEASGSADTQYF
v_gene: TRBV19; d_gene: .; abundance: few; j_gene: TRBJ2-7; CDR3nt: TGTGCCAGTTCTCACCGCCTCGCTTATGTCAAGTACTTC; CDR3aa: CASSHRLAYVKYF
v_gene: TRBV9; d_gene: .; abundance: .; j_gene: TRBJ1-1; CDR3nt: TGTGCCAGCAGCGCCTTGGGGGTGGGCTTGGACACTGAAGCTTTCTTT; CDR3aa: CASSALGVGLDTEAFF
v_gene: TRBV12-3/TRBV12-4; d_gene: .; abundance: medium-sized; j_gene: TRBJ2-1; CDR3nt: TGTGCCAGCAGTTTGGGTAGTGAGGCTTCCTTC; CDR3aa: CASSLGSEASF
v_gene: TRBV12-3/TRBV12-4; d_gene: TRBD2; abundance: few; j_gene: TRBJ2-1; CDR3nt: TGTGCCAGCGGGGATAGCGGGAATTGGCACAATGAGCAGTTCTTC; CDR3aa: CASGDSGNWHNEQFF
v_gene: TRBV20-1; d_gene: TRBD2; abundance: medium-sized; j_gene: TRBJ2-7; CDR3nt: TGCAGTGCTAGAACTAGCGGGAGATACGAGCAGTACTTC; CDR3aa: CSARTSGRYEQYF
v_gene: TRBV6-2/TRBV6-3; d_gene: .; abundance: .; j_gene: TRBJ1-2; CDR3nt: TGTGCCAGCAGCTACTCTGGCATGACAAACTATGGCTACACCTTC; CDR3aa: CASSYSGMTNYGYTF
v_gene: TRBV4-1; d_gene: TRBD1; abundance: few; j_gene: TRBJ2-7; CDR3nt: TGCGCCAGCAGCCAAGATCTATACAGGGGGATCTACGAGCAGTACTTC; CDR3aa: CASSQDLYRGIYEQYF
v_gene: TRBV6-2/TRBV6-3; d_gene: .; abundance: few; j_gene: TRBJ1-1; CDR3nt: TGTGCCAGCAGTTACGGGTTCACTGAAGCTTTCTTT; CDR3aa: CASSYGFTEAFF
v_gene: TRBV30; d_gene: .; abundance: .; j_gene: TRBJ1-2; CDR3nt: TGTGCCTGGAGGACACTGGAGGGGTTCTATGGCTACACCTTC; CDR3aa: CAWRTLEGFYGYTF
v_gene: TRBV20-1; d_gene: TRBD1; abundance: many; j_gene: TRBJ2-1; CDR3nt: TGCAGTGCTCCACTCACAGGGGGCCACAATGAGCAGTTCTTC; CDR3aa: CSAPLTGGHNEQFF
v_gene: TRBV11-2; d_gene: TRBD1; abundance: .; j_gene: TRBJ2-1; CDR3nt: TGTGCCAGCACCATCAAAAGCACCGGGACAGAGAAAGAGCAGTTCTTC; CDR3aa: CASTIKSTGTEKEQFF
v_gene: TRBV6-5; d_gene: .; abundance: many; j_gene: TRBJ2-7; CDR3nt: TGTGCCAGCAGTTACTCGAAGGCTGTCAGCAGAGATTACGAGCAGTACTTC; CDR3aa: CASSYSKAVSRDYEQYF
v_gene: TRBV19; d_gene: .; abundance: many; j_gene: TRBJ1-5; CDR3nt: TGTGCCAGTAGCAGAGGGGACCAGGGTTACAATCAGCCCCAGCATTTT; CDR3aa: CASSRGDQGYNQPQHF
v_gene: TRBV27; d_gene: TRBD2; abundance: .; j_gene: TRBJ2-1; CDR3nt: TGTGCCAGTAGCGGGACTAGCGGGCTAGGGGAGAAGTTCTTC; CDR3aa: CASSGTSGLGEKFF
v_gene: TRBV11-2; d_gene: TRBD2; abundance: many; j_gene: TRBJ2-7; CDR3nt: TGTGCCAGCAGCGCCCAACCGGGGGGTTCCTACGAGCAGTACTTC; CDR3aa: CASSAQPGGSYEQYF
v_gene: TRBV7-9; d_gene: TRBD2; abundance: many; j_gene: TRBJ2-5; CDR3nt: TGTGCCAGCAGCTCCGCAGGGTGGCGGGAGGGAGAGACCCAGTACTTC; CDR3aa: CASSSAGWREGETQYF
v_gene: TRBV11-2; d_gene: TRBD1; abundance: .; j_gene: TRBJ2-7; CDR3nt: TGTGCCATCATCTTAGTAGGACAGGGCGTGATCTACGAGCAGTACTTC; CDR3aa: CAIILVGQGVIYEQYF
v_gene: TRBV7-3; d_gene: .; abundance: medium-sized; j_gene: TRBJ2-2; CDR3nt: TGTGCCAGCAGTTTAACCGGGGAGCTGTTTTTT; CDR3aa: CASSLTGELFF
v_gene: TRBV6-1; d_gene: .; abundance: medium-sized; j_gene: TRBJ1-5; CDR3nt: TGTGCCAGCAGTACTGGATCGTCAGCCCAGCCCCAGCATTTT; CDR3aa: CASSTGSSAQPQHF
v_gene: TRBV6-5; d_gene: .; abundance: few; j_gene: TRBJ2-7; CDR3nt: TGTGCCAGCAGTTCCCAAGGCGGTCCCTGGGGCGAGCAGTACTTC; CDR3aa: CASSSQGGPWGEQYF
v_gene: TRBV28; d_gene: .; abundance: many; j_gene: TRBJ1-1; CDR3nt: TGTGCCAGCAACACTCCCCGAGTTGAAGACAGCGCCAATCTGGGGAAAGCTTTCTTT; CDR3aa: CASNTPRVEDSANLGKAFF
v_gene: TRBV11-2; d_gene: .; abundance: many; j_gene: TRBJ2-1; CDR3nt: TGTGCCAGCAGCTTAAGGCCAGGCGAGGGAAGGTTCTACAATGAGCAGTTCTTC; CDR3aa: CASSLRPGEGRFYNEQFF
v_gene: TRBV20-1; d_gene: TRBD2; abundance: .; j_gene: TRBJ2-3; CDR3nt: TGCAGTGCTAGCTCACTAGCGGGAGTAGCATCAGATACGCAGTATTTT; CDR3aa: CSASSLAGVASDTQYF
v_gene: TRBV18; d_gene: TRBD1; abundance: many; j_gene: TRBJ1-5; CDR3nt: TGTGCCAGCTCCCCTCAGGGGGCCGATCAGCCCCAGCATTTT; CDR3aa: CASSPQGADQPQHF
v_gene: TRBV20-1; d_gene: .; abundance: many; j_gene: TRBJ2-1; CDR3nt: TGCAGTGCTAGAGAGCGGAATGAGCAGTTCTTC; CDR3aa: CSARERNEQFF
v_gene: TRBV27; d_gene: .; abundance: medium-sized; j_gene: TRBJ2-1; CDR3nt: TGTGCCAGCAGGGGCGGGAACTCCTACAATGAGCAGTTCTTC; CDR3aa: CASRGGNSYNEQFF
v_gene: TRBV20-1; d_gene: .; abundance: .; j_gene: TRBJ2-3; CDR3nt: TGCAGTGCTAGATATCGGGCTGGGACTACGCAGTATTTT; CDR3aa: CSARYRAGTTQYF
v_gene: TRBV11-2; d_gene: .; abundance: many; j_gene: TRBJ2-3; CDR3nt: TGTGCCAGCAGCTTAGGTCGCACAGATACGCAGTATTTT; CDR3aa: CASSLGRTDTQYF
v_gene: TRBV7-3; d_gene: TRBD2; abundance: many; j_gene: TRBJ2-1; CDR3nt: TGTGCCAGCAGCTTTTCTAGCGGATCTTACAATGAGCAGTTCTTC; CDR3aa: CASSFSSGSYNEQFF
v_gene: TRBV20-1; d_gene: TRBD2; abundance: once; j_gene: TRBJ2-1; CDR3nt: TGCAGTGCTAGGACCGGGACTAGCTGGACCTACAATGAGCAGTTCTTC; CDR3aa: CSARTGTSWTYNEQFF
v_gene: TRBV13; d_gene: TRBD2; abundance: many; j_gene: TRBJ2-7; CDR3nt: TGTGCCAGCAGTCCGAGGACTAGCGGCTCCTACGAGCAGTACTTC; CDR3aa: CASSPRTSGSYEQYF
v_gene: TRBV24-1; d_gene: .; abundance: medium-sized; j_gene: TRBJ1-2; CDR3nt: TGTGCCACCAGTGATACAACAGGGCCCTACTATGGCTACACCTTC; CDR3aa: CATSDTTGPYYGYTF
v_gene: TRBV7-2; d_gene: .; abundance: few; j_gene: TRBJ2-3; CDR3nt: TGTGCCAGCAGCGTCTATATGATGACAGATACGCAGTATTTT; CDR3aa: CASSVYMMTDTQYF
v_gene: TRBV5-6; d_gene: .; abundance: many; j_gene: TRBJ2-7; CDR3nt: TGTGCCAGCAGCACCGCGGTCTCCTACGAGCAGTACTTC; CDR3aa: CASSTAVSYEQYF
v_gene: TRBV6-4; d_gene: TRBD2; abundance: .; j_gene: TRBJ2-5; CDR3nt: TGTGCCAGCAGTGCTAGCGGGGAAGAGACCCAGTACTTC; CDR3aa: CASSASGEETQYF
v_gene: TRBV15; d_gene: TRBD1; abundance: .; j_gene: TRBJ2-7; CDR3nt: TGTGCCACTGCCGTCGGGACAGGGGCATTACCTGAGCAGTACTTC; CDR3aa: CATAVGTGALPEQYF
v_gene: TRBV20-1; d_gene: TRBD1; abundance: medium-sized; j_gene: TRBJ1-5; CDR3nt: TGCAGTGCCGAGGGACAGGGGGATAGCAATCAGCCCCAGCATTTT; CDR3aa: CSAEGQGDSNQPQHF
v_gene: TRBV5-5; d_gene: TRBD1; abundance: many; j_gene: TRBJ2-7; CDR3nt: TGTGCCAGCAGCTCTACAGGGGGCCCCTCCTACGAGCAGTACTTC; CDR3aa: CASSSTGGPSYEQYF
v_gene: TRBV20-1; d_gene: .; abundance: medium-sized; j_gene: TRBJ1-2; CDR3nt: TGCAGTGCTTCGGACACCCGGGGGAACTATGGCTACACCTTC; CDR3aa: CSASDTRGNYGYTF
v_gene: TRBV20-1; d_gene: .; abundance: medium-sized; j_gene: TRBJ2-7; CDR3nt: TGCAGTGCTACTACTCGTGGAGGGGGAAGGCACGAGCAGTACTTC; CDR3aa: CSATTRGGGRHEQYF